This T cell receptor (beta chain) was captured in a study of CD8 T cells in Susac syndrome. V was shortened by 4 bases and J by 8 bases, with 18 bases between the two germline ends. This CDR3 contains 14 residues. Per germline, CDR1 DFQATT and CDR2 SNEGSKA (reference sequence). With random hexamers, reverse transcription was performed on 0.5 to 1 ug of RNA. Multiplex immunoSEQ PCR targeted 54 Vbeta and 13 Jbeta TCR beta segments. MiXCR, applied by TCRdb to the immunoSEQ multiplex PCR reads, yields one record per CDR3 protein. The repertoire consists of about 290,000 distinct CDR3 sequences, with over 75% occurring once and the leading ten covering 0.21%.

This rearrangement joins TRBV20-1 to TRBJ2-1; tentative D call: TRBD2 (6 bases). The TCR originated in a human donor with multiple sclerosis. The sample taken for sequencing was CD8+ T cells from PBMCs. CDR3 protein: CSATAGGSVDEQFF. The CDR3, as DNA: TGCAGTGCTACAGCTGGGGGGTCGGTTGATGAGCAGTTCTTC.